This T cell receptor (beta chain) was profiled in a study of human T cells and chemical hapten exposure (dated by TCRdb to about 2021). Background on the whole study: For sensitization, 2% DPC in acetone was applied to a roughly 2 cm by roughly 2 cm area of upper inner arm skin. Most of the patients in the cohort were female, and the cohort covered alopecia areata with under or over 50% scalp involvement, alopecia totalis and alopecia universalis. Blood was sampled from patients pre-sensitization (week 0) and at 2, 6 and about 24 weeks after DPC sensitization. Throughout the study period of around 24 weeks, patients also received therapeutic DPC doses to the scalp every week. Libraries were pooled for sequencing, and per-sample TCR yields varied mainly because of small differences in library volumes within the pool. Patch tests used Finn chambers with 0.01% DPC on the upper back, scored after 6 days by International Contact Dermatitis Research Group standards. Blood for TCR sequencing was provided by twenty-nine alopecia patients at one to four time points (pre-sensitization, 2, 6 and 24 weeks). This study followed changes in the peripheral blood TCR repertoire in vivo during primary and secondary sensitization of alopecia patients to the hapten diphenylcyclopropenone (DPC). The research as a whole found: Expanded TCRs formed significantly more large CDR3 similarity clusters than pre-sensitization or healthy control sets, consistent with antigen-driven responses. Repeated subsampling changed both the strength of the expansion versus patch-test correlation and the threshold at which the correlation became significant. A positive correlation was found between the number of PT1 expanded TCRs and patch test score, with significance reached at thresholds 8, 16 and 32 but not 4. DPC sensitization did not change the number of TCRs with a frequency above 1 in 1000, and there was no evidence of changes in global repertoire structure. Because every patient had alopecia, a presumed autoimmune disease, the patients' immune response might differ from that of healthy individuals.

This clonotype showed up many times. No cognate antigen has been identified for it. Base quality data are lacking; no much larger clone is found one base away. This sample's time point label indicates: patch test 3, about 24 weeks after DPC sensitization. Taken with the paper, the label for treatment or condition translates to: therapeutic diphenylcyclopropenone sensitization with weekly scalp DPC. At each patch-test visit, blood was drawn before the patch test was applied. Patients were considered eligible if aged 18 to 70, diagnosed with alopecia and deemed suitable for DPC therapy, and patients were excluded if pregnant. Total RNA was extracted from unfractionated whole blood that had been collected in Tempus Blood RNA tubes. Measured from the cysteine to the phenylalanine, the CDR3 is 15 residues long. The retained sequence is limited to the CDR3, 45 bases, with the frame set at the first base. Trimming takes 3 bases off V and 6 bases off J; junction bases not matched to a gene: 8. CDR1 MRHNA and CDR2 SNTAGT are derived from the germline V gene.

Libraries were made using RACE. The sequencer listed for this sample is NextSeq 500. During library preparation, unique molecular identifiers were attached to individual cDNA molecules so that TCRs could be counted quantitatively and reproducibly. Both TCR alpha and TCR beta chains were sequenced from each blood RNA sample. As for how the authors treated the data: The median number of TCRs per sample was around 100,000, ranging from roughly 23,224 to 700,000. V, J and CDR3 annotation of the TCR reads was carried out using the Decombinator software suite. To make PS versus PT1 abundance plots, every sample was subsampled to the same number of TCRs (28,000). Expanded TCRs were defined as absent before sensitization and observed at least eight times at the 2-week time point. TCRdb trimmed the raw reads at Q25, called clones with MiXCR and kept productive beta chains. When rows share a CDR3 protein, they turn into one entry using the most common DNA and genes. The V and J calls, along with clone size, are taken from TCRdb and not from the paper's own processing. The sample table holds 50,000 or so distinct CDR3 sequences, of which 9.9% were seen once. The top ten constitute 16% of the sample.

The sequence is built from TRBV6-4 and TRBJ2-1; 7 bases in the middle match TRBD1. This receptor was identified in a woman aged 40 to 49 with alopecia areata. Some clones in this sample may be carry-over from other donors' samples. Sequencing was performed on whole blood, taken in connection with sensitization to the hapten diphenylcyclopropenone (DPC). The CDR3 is CASSDEGSGGNEQFF. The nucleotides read TGTGCCAGCAGTGATGAGGGTTCAGGGGGCAATGAGCAGTTCTTC.